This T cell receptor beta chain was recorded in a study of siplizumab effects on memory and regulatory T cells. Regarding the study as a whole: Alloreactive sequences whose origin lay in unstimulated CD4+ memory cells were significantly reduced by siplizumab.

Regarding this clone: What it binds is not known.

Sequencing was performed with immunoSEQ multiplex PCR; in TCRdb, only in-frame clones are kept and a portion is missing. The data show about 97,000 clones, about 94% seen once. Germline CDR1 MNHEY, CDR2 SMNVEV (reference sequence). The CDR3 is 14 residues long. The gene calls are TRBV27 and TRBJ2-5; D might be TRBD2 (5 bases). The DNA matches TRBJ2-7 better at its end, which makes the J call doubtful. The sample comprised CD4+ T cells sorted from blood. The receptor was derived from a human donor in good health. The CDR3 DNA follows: TGTGCCAGCAAGAGGGCGGATCGTACCTACGAGCAGTACTTC. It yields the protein CASKRADRTYEQYF.